The TCR beta chain under discussion was sequenced for a study of T cell responses to AZD1222 COVID-19 vaccine. Using immunoSEQ multiplex PCR, the repertoire was profiled, and TCRdb retains in-frame clones only, with some absent. The sample holds about 130,000 clones; about 89% are singletons and the top ten take under 2%. Per the germline V gene, CDR1 is GTSNPN and CDR2 is SVGIG (reference sequence). CDR3 length equals 12 residues. V gave up 8 bases and J gave up 6 bases; unmatched junction bases: 5. With respect to this clone: What it binds is unknown.

Whole-study results and caveats: Reportedly, close to half of spike-specific TCRs are directed against unmutated variant regions.

The sample here was peripheral blood, taken on day 0 of AZD1222 vaccination. This chain uses TRBV30 with TRBJ2-7, with 12 bases identical to TRBD1. This TCR was sampled from an adult in good health. CDR3 region: CAGGQGAGEQYF. The CDR3 coding sequence is TGTGCCGGGGGACAGGGGGCTGGCGAGCAGTACTTC.